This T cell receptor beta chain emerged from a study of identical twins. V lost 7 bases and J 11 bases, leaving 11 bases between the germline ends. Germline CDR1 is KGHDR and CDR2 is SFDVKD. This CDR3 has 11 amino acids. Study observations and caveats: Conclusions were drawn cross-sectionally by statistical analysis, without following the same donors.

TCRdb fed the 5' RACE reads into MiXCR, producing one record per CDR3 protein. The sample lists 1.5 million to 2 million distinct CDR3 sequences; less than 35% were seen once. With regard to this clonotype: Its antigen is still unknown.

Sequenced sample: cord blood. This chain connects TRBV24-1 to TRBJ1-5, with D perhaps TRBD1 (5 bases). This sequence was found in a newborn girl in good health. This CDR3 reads CATSLGGTQHF. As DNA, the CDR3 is TGTGCCACCAGCCTTGGGGGAACCCAGCATTTT.